The source of this T cell receptor beta chain is a study of shared clonotypes between healthy human individuals. Repertoires were generated with immunoSEQ multiplex PCR, while TCRdb's copy carries only in-frame clones and drops some. The profile shows a few million clones, more than 80% of them singletons. Healthy HIV-negative adults without recent acute infections or vaccinations served as donors. Germline V lookup: CDR1 MNHNY, CDR2 SVGAGI (reference sequence). This CDR3 comprises 11 residues. The V end lost 6 bases, the J end lost 3 bases, and 5 bases lay between the germline ends. With respect to this clone: Other nucleotide sequences from this sample produce the same CDR3.

This chain links TRBV6-6 with TRBJ2-5, with a weak D call TRBD2 (5 bases). The sequencing input was naive CD4+ T cells sorted from blood. Specified subset: CD45RA+ positively selected. The receptor was derived from a man aged 18 to 35 in good health. Here the CDR3 DNA reads TGTGCCAGCAGGAGGGAAGAGACCCAGTACTTC. Translating gives CASRREETQYF.